This T cell receptor beta chain was obtained from a study of prognosis after radiotherapy for stage I lung cancer. General study points: Lower Shannon entropy values were found after stereotactic body radiation therapy in patients who developed distant metastases.

This clonotype was detected many times. Antigen specificity is unknown. Multiplex PCR, run in two rounds, amplified TCR beta CDR3 from genomic DNA. TRBV and TRBJ genes each had their own specific primers in first-round PCR. Using its own MiXCR run on the multiplex PCR reads, TCRdb lists one record per CDR3 protein. The sample has about 20,000 distinct CDR3 sequences, 43% seen once. This CDR3 contains 13 residues. Germline CDR1 SGDLS, CDR2 YYNGEE. V lost 1 base and J lost 8; bases outside the gene matches: 2. This specimen consisted of PBMCs, obtained before or after stereotactic body radiation therapy (not recorded which). The sequence was collected from a donor at least 50 years old with non-small cell lung cancer. V gene TRBV9 combines with J gene TRBJ2-2; 7 bases map to TRBD2. The chain's CDR3 is CASSVSGGGELFF. CDR3 bases: TGTGCCAGCAGCGTATCGGGAGGAGGGGAGCTGTTTTTT.